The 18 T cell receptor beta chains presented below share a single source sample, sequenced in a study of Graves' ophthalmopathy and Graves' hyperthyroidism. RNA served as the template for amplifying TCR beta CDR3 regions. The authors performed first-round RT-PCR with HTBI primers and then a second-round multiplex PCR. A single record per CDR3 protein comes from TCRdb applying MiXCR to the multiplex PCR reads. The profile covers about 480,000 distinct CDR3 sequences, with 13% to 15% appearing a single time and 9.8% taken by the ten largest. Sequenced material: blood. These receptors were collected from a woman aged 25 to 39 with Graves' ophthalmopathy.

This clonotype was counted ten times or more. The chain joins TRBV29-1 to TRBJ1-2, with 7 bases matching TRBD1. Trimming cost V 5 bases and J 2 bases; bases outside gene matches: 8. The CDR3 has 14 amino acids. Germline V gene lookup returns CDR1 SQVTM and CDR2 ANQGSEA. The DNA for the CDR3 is TGCAGCGTTACGACAGGGTCTTTCAACTATGGCTACACCTTC. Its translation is CSVTTGSFNYGYTF.

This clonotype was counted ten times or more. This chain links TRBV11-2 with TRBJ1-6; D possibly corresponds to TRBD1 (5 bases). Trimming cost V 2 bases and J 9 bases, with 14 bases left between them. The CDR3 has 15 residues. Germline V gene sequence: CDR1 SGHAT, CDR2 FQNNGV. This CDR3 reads CASSLHGGLTSPLHF. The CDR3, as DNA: TGTGCCAGCAGCTTACATGGGGGATTAACTTCACCCCTCCACTTT.

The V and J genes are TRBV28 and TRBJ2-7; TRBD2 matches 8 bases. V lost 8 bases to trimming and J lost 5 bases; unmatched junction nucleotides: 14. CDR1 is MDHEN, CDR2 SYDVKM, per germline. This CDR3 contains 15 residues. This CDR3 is CASARWTSNSDEQYF. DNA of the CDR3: TGTGCCAGCGCCCGCTGGACTAGCAATTCCGACGAGCAGTACTTC.

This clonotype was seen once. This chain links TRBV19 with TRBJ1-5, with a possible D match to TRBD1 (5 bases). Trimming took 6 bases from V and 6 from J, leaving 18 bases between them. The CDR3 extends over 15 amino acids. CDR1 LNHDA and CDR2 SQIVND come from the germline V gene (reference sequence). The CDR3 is CASRGGRDFGQPQHF. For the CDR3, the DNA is TGTGCCAGTAGGGGCGGCAGGGATTTTGGTCAGCCCCAGCATTTT.

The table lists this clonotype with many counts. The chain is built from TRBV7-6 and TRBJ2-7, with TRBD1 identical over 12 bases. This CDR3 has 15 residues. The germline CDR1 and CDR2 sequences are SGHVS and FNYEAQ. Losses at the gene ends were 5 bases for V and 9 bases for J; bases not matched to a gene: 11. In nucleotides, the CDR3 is TGTGCCAGCAGCCCTAATACCGGGACAGGGGGCCTGCAGTACTTC. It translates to CASSPNTGTGGLQYF. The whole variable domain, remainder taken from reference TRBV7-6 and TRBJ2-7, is GAGVSQSPRYKVTKRGQDVALRCDPISGHVSLYWYRQALGQGPEFLTYFNYEAQQDKSGLPNDRFSAERPEGSISTLTIQRTEQRDSAMYRCASSPNTGTGGLQYFGPGTRLTVT.

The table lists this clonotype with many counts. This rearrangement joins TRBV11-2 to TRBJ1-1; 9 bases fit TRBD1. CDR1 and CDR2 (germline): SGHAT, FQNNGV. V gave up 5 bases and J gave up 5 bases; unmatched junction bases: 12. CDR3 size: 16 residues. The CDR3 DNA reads TGTGCCAGCAGCCCACTCCGGGGGACAGGGAAGACTGAAGCTTTCTTT. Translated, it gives CASSPLRGTGKTEAFF.

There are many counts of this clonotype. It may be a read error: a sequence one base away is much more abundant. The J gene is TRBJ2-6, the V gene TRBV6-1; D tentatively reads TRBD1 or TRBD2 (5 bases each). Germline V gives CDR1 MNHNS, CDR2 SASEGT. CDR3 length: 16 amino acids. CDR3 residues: CASSKEGHSGANVLAF. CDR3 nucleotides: TGTGCCAGCTCTAAAGAGGGCCACTCTGGGGCCAACGTCCTGGCTTTC.

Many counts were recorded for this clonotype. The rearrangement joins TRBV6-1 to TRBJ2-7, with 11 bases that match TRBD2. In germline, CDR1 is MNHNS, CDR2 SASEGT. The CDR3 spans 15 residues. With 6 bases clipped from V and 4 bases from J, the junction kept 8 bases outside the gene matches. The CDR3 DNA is TGTGCCAGCAGCTCACTAGCGGGAGAAGGGTACGAGCAGTACTTC. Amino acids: CASSSLAGEGYEQYF.

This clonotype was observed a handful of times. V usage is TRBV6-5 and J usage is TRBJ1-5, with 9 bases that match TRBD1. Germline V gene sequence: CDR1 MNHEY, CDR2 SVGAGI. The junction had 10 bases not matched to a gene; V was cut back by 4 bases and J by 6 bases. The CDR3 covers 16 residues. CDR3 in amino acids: CASSLGQGPFGQPQHF. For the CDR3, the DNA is TGTGCCAGCAGTTTGGGACAGGGACCTTTCGGTCAGCCCCAGCATTTT.

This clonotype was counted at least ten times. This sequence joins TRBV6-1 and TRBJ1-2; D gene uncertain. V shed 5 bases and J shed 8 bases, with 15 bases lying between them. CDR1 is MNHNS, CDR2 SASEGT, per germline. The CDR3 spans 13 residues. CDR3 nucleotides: TGTGCCAGCAGTCGGTGGGAGGGTCGAGGCTACACCTTC. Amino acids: CASSRWEGRGYTF.

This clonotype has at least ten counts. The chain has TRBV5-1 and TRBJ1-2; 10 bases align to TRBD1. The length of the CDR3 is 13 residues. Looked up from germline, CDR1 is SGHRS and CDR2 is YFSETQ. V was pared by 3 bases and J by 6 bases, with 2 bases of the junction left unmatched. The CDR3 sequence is CASSSGQGNGYTF. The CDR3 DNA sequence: TGCGCCAGCAGCTCGGGACAGGGGAATGGCTACACCTTC.

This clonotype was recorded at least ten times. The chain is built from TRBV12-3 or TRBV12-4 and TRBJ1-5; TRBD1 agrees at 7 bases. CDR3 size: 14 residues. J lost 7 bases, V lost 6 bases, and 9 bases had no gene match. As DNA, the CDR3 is TGTGCCAGCAGCATACAGGGGTCGGAGCAGCCCCAGCATTTT. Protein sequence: CASSIQGSEQPQHF.

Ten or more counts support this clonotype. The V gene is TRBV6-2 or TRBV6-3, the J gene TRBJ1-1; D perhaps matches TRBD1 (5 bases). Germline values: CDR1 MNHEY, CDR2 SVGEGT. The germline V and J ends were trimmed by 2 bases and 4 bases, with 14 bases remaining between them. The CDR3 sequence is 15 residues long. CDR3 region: CASSYPPGPGTEAFF. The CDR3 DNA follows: TGTGCCAGCAGTTACCCCCCAGGGCCTGGCACTGAAGCTTTCTTT.

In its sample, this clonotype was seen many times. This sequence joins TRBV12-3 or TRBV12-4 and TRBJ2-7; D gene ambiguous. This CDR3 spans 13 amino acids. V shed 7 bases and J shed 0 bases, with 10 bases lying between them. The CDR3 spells CASKVTDSYEQYF. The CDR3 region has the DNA TGTGCCAGCAAGGTCACGGACTCCTACGAGCAGTACTTC.

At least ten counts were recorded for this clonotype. The CDR3 DNA sequence: TGTGCCAGCAGTTACGCGGACAGGGGAAACACCATATATTTT. Its translation is CASSYADRGNTIYF. V usage is TRBV6-5 and J usage is TRBJ1-3; 7 nucleotides align to TRBD1. The CDR3 extends over 14 amino acids. CDR1 is MNHEY, CDR2 SVGAGI, per germline. J was trimmed by 4 bases and V by 2 bases; bases with no gene match: 2.

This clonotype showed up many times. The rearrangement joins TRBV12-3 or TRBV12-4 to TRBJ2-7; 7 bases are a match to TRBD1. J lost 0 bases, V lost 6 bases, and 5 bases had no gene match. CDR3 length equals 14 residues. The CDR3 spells CASSRDSYSYEQYF. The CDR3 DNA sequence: TGTGCCAGCAGCCGGGACAGCTACTCCTACGAGCAGTACTTC.

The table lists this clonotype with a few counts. The CDR3 bases are TGTGCCAGCTACCGGGACAGCCACTACGAGCAGTACTTC. This encodes CASYRDSHYEQYF. This chain links TRBV18 with TRBJ2-7; 7 nucleotides agree with TRBD1. With V trimmed by 7 bases and J by 3 bases, 6 bases remained unmatched. Germline V CDR1 and CDR2: KGHSH, LQKENI. The CDR3 extends over 13 amino acids.

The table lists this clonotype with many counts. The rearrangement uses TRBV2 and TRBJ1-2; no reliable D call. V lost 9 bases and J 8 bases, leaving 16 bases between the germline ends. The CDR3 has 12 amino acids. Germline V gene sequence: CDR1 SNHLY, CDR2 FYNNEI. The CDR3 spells CASQGRNEGYTF. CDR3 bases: TGTGCCAGTCAAGGACGGAACGAGGGCTACACCTTC.